This record covers a single T cell receptor beta chain. Its antigen is unidentified. Sequenced by immunoSEQ multiplex PCR; TCRdb stores in-frame clones only, minus some. The sample lists over 100,000 clones, 85% to 90% occurring once. The sample originates from a study of T cell responses to AZD1222 COVID-19 vaccine. Study-wide results and limits: CD4 TCRs covered the whole spike, strongest at regions 160-218 and 743-854. It should be noted that donors were predominantly white British and more often female, and clonal diversity was possibly underestimated. Just five to seven people given AZD1222 tested seropositive at baseline.

The junction had 8 bases not matched to a gene; V was cut back by 9 bases and J by 7 bases. This CDR3 is 13 amino acids long. Sequences were derived from peripheral blood, sampled on day 0 of AZD1222 vaccination. The chain uses TRBV12-3 or TRBV12-4 and TRBJ1-5; TRBD1 matches 8 bases. This clonotype was obtained from an adult in good health. The CDR3 nucleotides read TGTGCCAGTAGGGGACAGGAGAACCAGCCCCAGCATTTT. This codes for CASRGQENQPQHF.